This section outlines one TCR beta chain sequence together with its context. Its antigen is unknown. This entry comes from a study of beta chain features in type 1 diabetes. Study as a whole: Across the samples, about 100 million sorted cells were examined in total. Study-wide results and limits: Type 1 diabetes patients had moderately but significantly shorter TCRB CDR3s in all four CD4+ subsets.

Sorting with CD45RO/CCR7/CD25/CD127/CD95/CD27 yielded naive, central memory, regulatory and stem-like memory CD4+ cells. Since all of the isolated RNA was reverse transcribed, expressed TCRB transcripts were what got sequenced. Sequenced by immunoSEQ multiplex PCR; TCRdb stores in-frame clones only, minus some. This sample carries roughly 250,000 clones, around 20% of them seen once, and the ten largest clones take more than 0.025%. The length of the CDR3 is 16 residues. The V gene's germline CDR1 is SQVTM and CDR2 ANQGSEA. V was clipped by 0 bases and J by 0 bases; unmatched bases: 6. The sequenced sample was naive CD4+ T cells from blood. This TCR was sampled from a woman between 40 and 50 years old with type 1 diabetes. The V and J genes are TRBV29-1 and TRBJ2-7, with TRBD2 matching 9 bases. CDR3 nucleotide sequence: TGCAGCGTTGAAGATCGGCCTAGCGGGGCCTCCTACGAGCAGTACTTC. As protein: CSVEDRPSGASYEQYF.